This TCR beta chain was identified during a study of T-cell memory formation after mild COVID-19. The wider study: Clusters were largely donor specific. General study points: Memory sampled before infection contained some responding clones, suggesting cross-reactive memory joined. A second wave expanding day 15 to 37 was CD4+-biased; contracting clones were balanced.

Only a few counts were recorded for this clonotype. What it binds is not known. Constant-segment primers and 5'RACE yielded cDNA libraries for TCR alpha and TCR beta, each carrying sample barcodes and UMIs. TCRdb recomputed calls from the 5' RACE reads with MiXCR, one row per CDR3 protein. Among around 210,000 distinct CDR3 sequences, roughly 10% were seen once, and the ten largest hold 3.5%. Germline V gene data show CDR1 as SNHLY and CDR2 as FYNNEI. V was clipped by 7 bases and J by 4 bases, with 10 bases between them. This CDR3 contains 13 residues. This rearrangement joins TRBV2 to TRBJ2-2; no clear D gene. The sample taken for sequencing was PBMCs or a T cell subset sorted from them (not recorded which). The sequence was obtained from a man younger than 30 who had mild COVID-19 (a few samples of this study predate the infection). Cell type and time point are not known. CDR3 bases: TGTGCCAGCAATCAGGAGACCACCGGGGAGCTGTTTTTT. Encoded protein: CASNQETTGELFF.